This TCR beta chain derives from a study of CD8+ T cells in alopecia areata. Whole-study findings and limits: The study found TCR sharing across patients less clear than in mice, possibly for HLA reasons.

To note about this clone: Its target is not known. Gene labels here are mouse ones. Read data end 4 residues before the CDR3 end; the end is taken from the germline J gene.

The CDR3 contains 13 residues. The V gene lost 5 bases and the J gene lost 5 bases, with 11 bases spanning the gap. Germline values: CDR1 NSHNY, CDR2 SYGAGN. Once RNA had been extracted, it was reverse transcribed into cDNA to act as the sequencing template. Produced via immunoSEQ multiplex PCR; TCRdb's table is partial and in-frame only. This repertoire holds 250,000 or so clones, and none appear only once. The pooled cutaneous lymph node cells were sorted using several markers (CD4, CD8alpha, NKG2D, NKG2ACE and others). The chain couples TRBV13-1 to TRBJ2-1; the D gene is possibly TRBD1 (6 bases). The sequence was collected from a C3H/HeJ mouse with alopecia areata. This mouse strain has H2-k as its MHC haplotype. The sequencing sample was made of CD4+ T cells sorted from a lymph node. CDR3 sequence: CASSDGTNAEQFF. The CDR3 bases that were read are TGTGCCAGCAGCGACGGGACAAATGCT.